The 18 T cell receptor beta chains below all came from one sample that was sequenced in a study of graft-versus-host responses after intestinal transplantation. This table comes from immunoSEQ multiplex PCR, and its TCRdb copy is limited to in-frame clones, with some not included. The sample shows more than 20,000 clones, around four fifths of them seen only once. The material sequenced was PBMCs, taken 27 to 29 days after intestinal transplant. These receptors originate from a human patient who received an intestinal transplant, so some T cells may come from the graft donor.

The chain is built from TRBV4-2 and TRBJ2-5; TRBD2 agrees at 9 bases. The J call may be mistaken, given a closer DNA end match to TRBJ2-7. Per the germline V gene, CDR1 is LGHNA and CDR2 is YNFKEQ. The CDR3 is made up of 14 amino acids. CDR3 nucleotides: TGTGCCAGCAGCCGAGCGGGGGGCCGTGACGAGCAGTACTTC. Encoded protein: CASSRAGGRDEQYF.

Points on this clone: At one of its ends the junction is not consistent with the germline gene, which may arise from a read error. The gene calls are TRBV19 and TRBJ2-5, with D possibly TRBD1 on 6 matching bases. Germline-derived CDR1 and CDR2 are LNHDA and SQIVND (reference sequence). The CDR3 contains 12 residues. DNA for the CDR3: TGTGCCAGTAGTCTAGACAGGGAGACCCAGTACTTC. Encoded protein: CASSLDRETQYF. Filled out from reference TRBV19 and TRBJ2-5, the complete variable domain reads DGGITQSPKYLFRKEGQNVTLSCEQNLNHDAMYWYRQDPGQGLRLIYYSQIVNDFQKGDIAEGYSVSREKKESFPLTVTSAQKNPTAFYLCASSLDRETQYFGPGTRLLVL.

The gene calls are TRBV28 and TRBJ1-5, with TRBD1 matching 8 bases. CDR3 length: 16 residues. Germline loops: CDR1 MDHEN, CDR2 SYDVKM. V lost 2 bases to trimming and J lost 1 base; unmatched junction nucleotides: 4. The CDR3 reads CASSLDRGGSNQPQHF. The CDR3 DNA is TGTGCCAGCAGTTTAGACAGGGGAGGCAGCAATCAGCCCCAGCATTTT.

V usage is TRBV19 and J usage is TRBJ1-1; 7 nucleotides agree with TRBD1. Looked up from germline, CDR1 is LNHDA and CDR2 is SQIVND (reference sequence). This CDR3 has 16 amino acids. J was trimmed by 1 base and V by 1 base; bases with no gene match: 6. CDR3 protein: CASSIGLTGTNTEAFF. DNA of the CDR3: TGTGCCAGTAGTATAGGTCTGACAGGGACGAACACTGAAGCTTTCTTT.

The CDR3 here is CASSITGELFF. Here the CDR3 DNA reads TGTGCCAGTAGTATAACCGGGGAGCTGTTTTTT. The gene calls are TRBV19 and TRBJ2-2; the D is unclear. V was trimmed by 2 bases and J by 5 bases, leaving 0 bases between them. Germline lookup yields CDR1 LNHDA and CDR2 SQIVND (reference sequence). The length of the CDR3 is 11 residues.

This clone has just a few counts. This chain links TRBV5-1 with TRBJ2-2; tentatively, D is TRBD2 (5 bases). This CDR3 region has 14 residues. CDR1 SGHRS and CDR2 YFSETQ come from the germline V gene. V lost 4 bases, J lost 6 bases, and 13 bases lay in between. CDR3 DNA sequence: TGCGCCAGCAGCGGTGGGAGTGCGGCCGGGGAGCTGTTTTTT. Translated: CASSGGSAAGELFF.

J is TRBJ2-4 and V is TRBV29-1; 9 nucleotides align to TRBD1. The J segment lost 6 bases and the V segment lost 7 bases, leaving 10 bases of the junction unmatched. The CDR3 is 14 residues long. CDR1 and CDR2 (germline): SQVTM, ANQGSEA. In DNA, the CDR3 is TGCAGCGCGAGACAGGGGGGAGTAGGAAACATTCAGTACTTC. It yields the protein CSARQGGVGNIQYF.

V and J are TRBV5-5 and TRBJ1-1; D ambiguous. V shed 4 bases and J shed 0 bases, with 10 bases lying between them. This CDR3 is 14 amino acids long. In germline, CDR1 is SGHKS, CDR2 YYEKEE (reference sequence). The CDR3 DNA follows: TGTGCCAGCAGCGGGAAAAGGCTGAACACTGAAGCTTTCTTT. As protein: CASSGKRLNTEAFF.

The chain couples TRBV9 to TRBJ1-6; TRBD1 matches 7 bases. Trimming took 0 bases from V and 6 from J; bases not matched to a gene: 6. CDR1 is SGDLS and CDR2 is YYNGEE in the germline V gene. The CDR3 runs 16 residues. CDR3 protein: CASSVATGTVNSPLHF. DNA of the CDR3: TGTGCCAGCAGCGTAGCTACGGGGACAGTTAATTCACCCCTCCACTTT.

About this clone itself: Within the sample, other DNA sequences also encode this same CDR3. J is TRBJ2-7 and V is TRBV27; tentatively, D is TRBD1 or TRBD2 (5 bases each). This CDR3 comprises 16 residues. V was clipped by 2 bases and J by 2 bases, with 16 bases between them. In germline, CDR1 is MNHEY, CDR2 SMNVEV (reference sequence). CDR3 sequence reads: CASSLGGWEGAYEQYF. The DNA of the CDR3 is TGTGCCAGCAGTTTAGGGGGTTGGGAAGGCGCCTACGAGCAGTACTTC.

This sequence joins TRBV6-8 and TRBJ2-3, with TRBD1 matching 7 bases. Germline V CDR1 and CDR2: MNHGY, SAAAGT. CDR3 length: 15 amino acids. V lost 5 bases to trimming and J lost 0 bases; unmatched junction nucleotides: 5. This CDR3 is CASSPTGASTDTQYF. CDR3 nucleotide sequence: TGTGCCAGCAGTCCAACAGGGGCCAGCACAGATACGCAGTATTTT.

The chain uses TRBV12-2 and TRBJ1-4; the D call TRBD1 from the table was never checked on the DNA. TRBV12-2 is noted as a pseudogene. This CDR3 contains 15 residues. CDR3 sequence (DNA): TGTGCAAGTCGCTTAGCGGGGTCCAGGGTTGAAAAACTGTTTTTT. Protein product: CASRLAGSRVEKLFF.

This chain uses TRBV5-4 with TRBJ1-6; possibly TRBD1 for D (5 bases). In germline, CDR1 is SGHNT, CDR2 YYREEE (reference sequence). This CDR3 contains 18 residues. V was clipped by 2 bases and J by 0 bases, with 15 bases between them. CDR3 bases: TGTGCCAGCAGCTTAAAGGGGCAGGTCCCCTCCTATAATTCACCCCTCCACTTT. Its protein product is CASSLKGQVPSYNSPLHF.

V gene TRBV7-9 combines with J gene TRBJ2-5; TRBD1 matches at 10 bases. This CDR3 is built from 17 residues. Germline lookup yields CDR1 SEHNR and CDR2 FQNEAQ (reference sequence). Germline trimming cut 6 bases from V and 5 bases from J; bases unmatched to any gene: 15. CDR3 protein: CASSFLGDRGIWETQYF. The CDR3 coding sequence is TGTGCCAGCAGTTTTTTGGGGGACAGGGGAATATGGGAGACCCAGTACTTC. The full variable domain, its missing parts supplied by reference TRBV7-9 and TRBJ2-5, is DTGVSQNPRHKITKRGQNVTFRCDPISEHNRLYWYRQTLGQGPEFLTYFQNEAQLEKSRLLSDRFSAERPKGSFSTLEIQRTEQGDSAMYLCASSFLGDRGIWETQYFGPGTRLLVL.

V and J are TRBV27 and TRBJ1-2; 9 positions agree with TRBD1. Trimming cost V 2 bases and J 7 bases; bases outside gene matches: 32. The CDR3 covers 23 residues. The germline CDR1 and CDR2 sequences are MNHEY and SMNVEV (reference sequence). For the CDR3, the DNA is TGTGCCAGCAGTTTACGGCCTATTATCGAGAATCGTCACGAGGAGACAGGGGGAGGTGGCTACACCTTC. Its translation is CASSLRPIIENRHEETGGGGYTF.

This clone is a singleton in its sample. In DNA, the CDR3 is TGTGCCAGCAGTCTCACTAGAAGCGGGATAAGCACAGATACGCAGTATTTT. Translation: CASSLTRSGISTDTQYF. This rearrangement joins TRBV27 to TRBJ2-3; TRBD2 agrees at 7 bases. Germline V gene lookup returns CDR1 MNHEY and CDR2 SMNVEV (reference sequence). V shed 5 bases, J shed 0 bases, and the junction held 11 bases outside the gene matches. The CDR3 contains 17 residues.

V usage is TRBV7-9 and J usage is TRBJ2-7; TRBD2 matches at 13 bases. The CDR3 is 15 residues long. Germline loops: CDR1 SEHNR, CDR2 FQNEAQ (reference sequence). Trimming at V came to 5 bases and at J to 5 bases, leaving 6 bases not matched to a gene. The CDR3 DNA sequence: TGTGCCAGCAGCCGGACTAGCGGGAGAAACGACGAGCAGTACTTC. This sequence encodes CASSRTSGRNDEQYF.

This clone appeared a few times. The CDR3 DNA is TGTGCCAGCAGTGAAGAGCGGGAGGGGCCCTACGAGCAGTACTTC. Translating it yields CASSEEREGPYEQYF. The V gene is TRBV6-1, the J gene TRBJ2-7; 10 nucleotides agree with TRBD2. There are 15 residues in the CDR3. From germline, CDR1 is MNHNS and CDR2 SASEGT. The V and J ends lost 1 base and 2 bases, in that order; junction bases with no gene match: 2.